The text below deals with one T cell receptor beta chain. The antigen is unknown. This sample was taken from a study of OX40 agonist ivuxolimab in advanced cancers. Study observations and caveats: At 0.1 to 3.0 mg/kg and by week 6, clonal expansion occurred in CD4+ and CD8+ blood T cells.

The CDR3 sequence is 13 residues long. CDR1 is SGDLS and CDR2 is YYNGEE in the germline V gene. V lost 3 bases, J lost 5 bases, and 9 bases lay in between. At cycle 4 day 1, cycle 7 day 1, and baseline, blood was sampled. The assay was immunoSEQ multiplex PCR, and TCRdb's table has in-frame clones only and misses some. The data hold 9,500 to 15,000 clones, with around 86% observed a single time. The origin of this receptor is an adult with an advanced solid tumor such as melanoma, head and neck, liver or kidney cancer. The source material was CD4+ or CD8+ T cells sorted from blood, sampled in a trial of the OX40 agonist ivuxolimab. The V and J genes are TRBV9 and TRBJ2-1, with D uncertain. Here the CDR3 DNA reads TGTGCCAGCAGCGACTACCGGGACAATGAGCAGTTCTTC. This sequence encodes CASSDYRDNEQFF.